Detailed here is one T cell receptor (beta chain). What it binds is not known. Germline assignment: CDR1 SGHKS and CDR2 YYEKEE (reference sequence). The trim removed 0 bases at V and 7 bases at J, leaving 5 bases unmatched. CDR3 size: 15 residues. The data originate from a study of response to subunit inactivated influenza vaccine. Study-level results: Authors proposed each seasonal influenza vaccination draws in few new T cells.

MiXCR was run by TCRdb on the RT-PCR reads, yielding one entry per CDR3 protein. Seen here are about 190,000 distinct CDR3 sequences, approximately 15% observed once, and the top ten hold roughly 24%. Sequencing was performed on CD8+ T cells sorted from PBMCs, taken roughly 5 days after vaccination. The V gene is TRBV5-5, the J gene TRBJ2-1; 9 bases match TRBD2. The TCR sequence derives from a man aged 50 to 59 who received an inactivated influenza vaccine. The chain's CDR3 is CASSLGLAGRNEQFF. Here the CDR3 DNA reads TGTGCCAGCAGCTTGGGTCTAGCGGGGAGGAATGAGCAGTTCTTC.